This record concerns one TCR beta chain sequence. Its antigen is undetermined. Trimming took off 0 bases at V and 1 base at J, with 15 bases between the two ends. The CDR3 totals 17 residues. Germline V lookup: CDR1 MGHRA, CDR2 YSYEKL. These data belong to a study of T cells after yellow fever vaccination. Study observations and caveats: The study re-detected most primary-vaccination clones after the booster (about 96% CD4, around 89% CD8).

TCR cDNA was made by 5'RACE template switching, adding a universal primer site and UMIs. TCRdb ran MiXCR on the 5' RACE reads and lists one entry per CDR3 protein. This sample has about 300,000 distinct CDR3 sequences, with around 4.1% found just once. This clonotype was sampled from a man younger than 35 who received the YFV17D yellow fever vaccine. This sequence joins TRBV4-1 and TRBJ1-2, with D unclear. Source: PBMCs, taken 5 days after the yellow fever booster vaccination. CDR3 coding DNA: TGCGCCAGCAGCCAAGATATAGGCAGCCCAATTAACTATGGCTACACCTTC. Protein sequence: CASSQDIGSPINYGYTF.